This entry describes one T cell receptor beta chain. What it binds is unknown. The protocol was immunoSEQ multiplex PCR, while the TCRdb copy is restricted to in-frame clones and leaves out a portion. The profile shows fewer than 500,000 clones, 80% to 90% of them singletons. The ends were cut back, 5 bases at V and 6 bases at J, with 12 bases in the middle. Germline V gene sequence: CDR1 LGHNA, CDR2 YSLEER. The CDR3 is 13 amino acids. This sample is drawn from a study of Ad26.COV2.S vaccination and SARS-CoV-2 variants. Treatment given: about 20 received Ad26.COV2.S at low or high dose, single or two shots; roughly 5 received placebo; per-sample allocation not given. Material that was analyzed had been drawn on day 63 after the first vaccine or placebo injection. The vaccine antigen was prefusion-stabilized Wuhan SARS-CoV-2 spike. Study observations and caveats: Once vaccination had occurred, spike-specific CD8+ and CD4+ T cell responses reportedly showed substantial breadth. Vaccinees and placebo recipients showed similar non-spike TCR breadth.

J is TRBJ2-3 and V is TRBV4-3; D ambiguous. The sample consisted of peripheral blood, taken in a trial of Ad26.COV2.S vaccine versus placebo. The receptor was derived from a person between 18 and 65 years old who received the Ad26.COV2.S COVID-19 vaccine or a placebo. CDR3 in amino acids: CASSGDLGDTQYF. CDR3 in DNA: TGCGCCAGCAGCGGCGACCTTGGGGATACGCAGTATTTT.